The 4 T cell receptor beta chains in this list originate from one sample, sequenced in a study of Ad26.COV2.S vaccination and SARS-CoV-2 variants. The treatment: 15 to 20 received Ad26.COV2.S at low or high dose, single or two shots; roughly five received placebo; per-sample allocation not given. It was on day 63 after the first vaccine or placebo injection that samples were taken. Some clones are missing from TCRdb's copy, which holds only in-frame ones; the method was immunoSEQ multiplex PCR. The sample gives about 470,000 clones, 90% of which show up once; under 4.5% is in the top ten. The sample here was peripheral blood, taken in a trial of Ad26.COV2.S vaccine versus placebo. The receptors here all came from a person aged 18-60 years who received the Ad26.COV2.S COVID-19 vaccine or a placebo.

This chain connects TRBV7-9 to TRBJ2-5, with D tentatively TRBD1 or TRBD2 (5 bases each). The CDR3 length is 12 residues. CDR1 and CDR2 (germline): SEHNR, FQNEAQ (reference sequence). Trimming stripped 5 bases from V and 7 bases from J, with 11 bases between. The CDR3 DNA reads TGTGCCAGCAGCCAGACGAGGGGGACCCAGTACTTC. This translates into CASSQTRGTQYF.

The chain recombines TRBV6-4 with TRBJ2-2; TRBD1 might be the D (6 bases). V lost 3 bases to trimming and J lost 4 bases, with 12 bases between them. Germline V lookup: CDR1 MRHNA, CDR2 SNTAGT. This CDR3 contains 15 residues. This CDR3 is CASSEGAEATGELFF. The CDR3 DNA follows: TGTGCCAGCAGTGAGGGGGCAGAAGCCACCGGGGAGCTGTTTTTT.

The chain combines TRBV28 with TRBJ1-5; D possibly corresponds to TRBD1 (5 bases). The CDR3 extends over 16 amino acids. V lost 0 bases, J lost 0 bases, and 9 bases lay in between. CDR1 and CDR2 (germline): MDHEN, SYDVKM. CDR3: CASSLWGQGSNQPQHF. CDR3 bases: TGTGCCAGCAGTTTATGGGGGCAGGGTAGCAATCAGCCCCAGCATTTT.

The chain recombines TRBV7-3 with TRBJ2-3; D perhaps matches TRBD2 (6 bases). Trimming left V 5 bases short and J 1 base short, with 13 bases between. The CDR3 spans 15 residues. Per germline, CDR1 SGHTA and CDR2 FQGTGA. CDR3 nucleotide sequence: TGTGCCAGCAGCCAAGTCGGGGGACGCACAGATACGCAGTATTTT. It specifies CASSQVGGRTDTQYF.